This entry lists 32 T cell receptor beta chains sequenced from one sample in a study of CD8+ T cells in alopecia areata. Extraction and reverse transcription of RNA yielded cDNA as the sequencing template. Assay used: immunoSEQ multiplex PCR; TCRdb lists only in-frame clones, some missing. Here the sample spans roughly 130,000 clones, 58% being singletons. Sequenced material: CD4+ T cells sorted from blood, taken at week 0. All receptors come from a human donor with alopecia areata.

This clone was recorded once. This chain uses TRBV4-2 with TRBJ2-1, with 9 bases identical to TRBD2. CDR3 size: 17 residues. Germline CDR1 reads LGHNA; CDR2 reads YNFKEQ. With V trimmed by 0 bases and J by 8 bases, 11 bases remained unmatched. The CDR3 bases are TGTGCCAGCAGCCAAGATCCCCGCGGGGGGGCCTTAGATGAGCAGTTCTTC. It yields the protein CASSQDPRGGALDEQFF.

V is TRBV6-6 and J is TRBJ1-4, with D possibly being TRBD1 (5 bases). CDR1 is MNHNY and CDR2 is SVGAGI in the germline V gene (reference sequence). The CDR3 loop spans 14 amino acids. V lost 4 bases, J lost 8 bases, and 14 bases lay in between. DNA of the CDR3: TGTGCCAGCAGTTTCCAGCAGGGCAGGGAAAAACTGTTTTTT. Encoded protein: CASSFQQGREKLFF.

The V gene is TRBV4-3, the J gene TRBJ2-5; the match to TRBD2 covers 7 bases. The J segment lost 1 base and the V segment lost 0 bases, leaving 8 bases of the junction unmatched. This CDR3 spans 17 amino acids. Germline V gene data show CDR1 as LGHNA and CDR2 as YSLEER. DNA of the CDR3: TGCGCCAGCAGCCAAGATCTTGCGGCTAGCGGCCAAGAGACCCAGTACTTC. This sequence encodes CASSQDLAASGQETQYF.

CDR3 bases: TGTGCCAGTAGTGGACAGTGGGGCGAAGCTTTCTTT. Residues: CASSGQWGEAFF. The rearrangement joins TRBV19 to TRBJ1-1, with a weak D call TRBD1 (6 bases). The germline gives CDR1 LNHDA, CDR2 SQIVND (reference sequence). The CDR3 totals 12 residues. V lost 5 bases to trimming and J lost 8 bases, with 12 bases between them. Based on the CDR3 plus reference TRBV19 and TRBJ1-1, the full variable domain is DGGITQSPKYLFRKEGQNVTLSCEQNLNHDAMYWYRQDPGQGLRLIYYSQIVNDFQKGDIAEGYSVSREKKESFPLTVTSAQKNPTAFYLCASSGQWGEAFFGQGTRLTVV.

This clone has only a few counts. The CDR3: CASSSSGTAYEQYF. DNA for the CDR3: TGTGCCAGCAGCTCGTCCGGGACGGCCTACGAGCAGTACTTC. The V and J genes are TRBV7-2 and TRBJ2-7; D might be TRBD1 or TRBD2, each matching 5 bases. In germline, CDR1 is SGHTA, CDR2 FQGNSA. The V gene lost 4 bases and the J gene lost 2 bases, with 12 bases spanning the gap. This CDR3 region has 14 residues.

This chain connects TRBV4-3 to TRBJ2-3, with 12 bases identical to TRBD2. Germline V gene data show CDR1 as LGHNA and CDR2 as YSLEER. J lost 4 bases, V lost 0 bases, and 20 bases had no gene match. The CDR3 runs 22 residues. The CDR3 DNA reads TGCGCCAGCAGCCAAGACGATACGGAGACTAGCGGGAGAAAGGGAGACTCAGATACGCAGTATTTT. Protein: CASSQDDTETSGRKGDSDTQYF.

CDR3 sequence reads: CASSLRGLADYNEQFF. CDR3 nucleotide sequence: TGTGCCAGCAGCTTACGTGGGCTAGCGGACTACAATGAGCAGTTCTTC. The chain carries TRBV7-2 and TRBJ2-1; 7 nucleotides agree with TRBD2. CDR1 and CDR2 from the germline V gene are SGHTA and FQGNSA. The CDR3 covers 16 residues. With 2 bases clipped from V and 3 bases from J, the junction kept 7 bases outside the gene matches.

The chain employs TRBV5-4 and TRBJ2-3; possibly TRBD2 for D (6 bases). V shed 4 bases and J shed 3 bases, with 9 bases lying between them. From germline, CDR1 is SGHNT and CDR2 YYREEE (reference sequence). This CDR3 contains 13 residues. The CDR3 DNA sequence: TGTGCCAGCAGCAGGGGACTGACAGATACGCAGTATTTT. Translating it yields CASSRGLTDTQYF.

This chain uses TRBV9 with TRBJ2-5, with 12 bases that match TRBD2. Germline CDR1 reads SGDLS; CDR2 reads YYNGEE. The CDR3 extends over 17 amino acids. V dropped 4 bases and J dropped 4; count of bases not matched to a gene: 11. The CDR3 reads CASSTSAGTSGLETQYF. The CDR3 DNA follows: TGTGCCAGCAGCACTAGTGCCGGGACTAGCGGGCTAGAGACCCAGTACTTC.

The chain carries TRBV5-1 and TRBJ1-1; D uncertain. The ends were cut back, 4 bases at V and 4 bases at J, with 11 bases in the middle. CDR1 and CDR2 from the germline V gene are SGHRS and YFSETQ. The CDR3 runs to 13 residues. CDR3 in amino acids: CASSPGRITEAFF. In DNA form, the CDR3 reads TGCGCCAGCAGCCCGGGTAGGATCACTGAAGCTTTCTTT.

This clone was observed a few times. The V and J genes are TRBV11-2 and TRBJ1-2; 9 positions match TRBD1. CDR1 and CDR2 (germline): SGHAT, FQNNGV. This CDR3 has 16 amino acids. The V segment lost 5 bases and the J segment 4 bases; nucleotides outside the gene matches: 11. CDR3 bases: TGTGCCAGCAGCGTTGATGGGGACAGGGTGGGCTATGGCTACACCTTC. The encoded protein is CASSVDGDRVGYGYTF.

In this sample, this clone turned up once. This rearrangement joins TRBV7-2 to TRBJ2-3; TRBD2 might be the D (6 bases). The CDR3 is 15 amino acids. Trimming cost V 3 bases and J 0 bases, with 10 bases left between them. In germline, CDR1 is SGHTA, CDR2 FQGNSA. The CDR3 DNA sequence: TGTGCCAGCAGCTTTGTAGCGGCTAGCACAGATACGCAGTATTTT. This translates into CASSFVAASTDTQYF.

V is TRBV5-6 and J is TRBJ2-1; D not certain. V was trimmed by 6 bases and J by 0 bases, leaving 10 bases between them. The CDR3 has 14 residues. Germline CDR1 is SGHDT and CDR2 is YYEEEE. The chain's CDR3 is CASTLKSSYNEQFF. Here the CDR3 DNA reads TGTGCCAGCACCCTCAAGTCCTCCTACAATGAGCAGTTCTTC.

The CDR3 spells CASGRSQGQPQHF. CDR3 DNA: TGTGCCAGCGGAAGATCTCAGGGGCAGCCCCAGCATTTT. J is TRBJ1-5 and V is TRBV2, with D possibly TRBD1 on 6 matching bases. Germline V gene sequence: CDR1 SNHLY, CDR2 FYNNEI. The CDR3 totals 13 residues. The V end lost 8 bases, the J end lost 7 bases, and 15 bases lay between the germline ends.

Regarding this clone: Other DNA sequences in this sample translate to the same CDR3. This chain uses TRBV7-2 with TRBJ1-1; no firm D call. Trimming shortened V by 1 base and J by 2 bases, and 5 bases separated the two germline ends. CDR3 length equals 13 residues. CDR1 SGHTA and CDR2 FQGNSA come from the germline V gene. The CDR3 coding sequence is TGTGCCAGCAGCTTAGAGGGAAACACTGAAGCTTTCTTT. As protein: CASSLEGNTEAFF.

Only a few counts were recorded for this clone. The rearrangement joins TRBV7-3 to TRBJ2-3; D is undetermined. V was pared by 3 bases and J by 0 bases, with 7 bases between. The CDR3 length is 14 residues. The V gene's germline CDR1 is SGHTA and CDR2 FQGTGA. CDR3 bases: TGTGCCAGCAGCTTCATGTCTAGCACAGATACGCAGTATTTT. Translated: CASSFMSSTDTQYF.

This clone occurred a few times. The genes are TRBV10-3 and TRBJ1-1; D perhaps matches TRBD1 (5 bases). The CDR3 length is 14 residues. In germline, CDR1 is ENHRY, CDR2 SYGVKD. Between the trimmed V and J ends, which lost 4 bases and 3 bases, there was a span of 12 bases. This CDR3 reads CAISVGGADTEAFF. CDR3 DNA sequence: TGTGCCATCAGTGTAGGAGGGGCTGACACTGAAGCTTTCTTT.

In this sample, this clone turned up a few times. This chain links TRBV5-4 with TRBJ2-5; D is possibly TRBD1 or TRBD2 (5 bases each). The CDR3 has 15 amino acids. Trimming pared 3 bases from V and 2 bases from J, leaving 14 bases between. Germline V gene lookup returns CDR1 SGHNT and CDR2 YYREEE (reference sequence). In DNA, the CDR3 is TGTGCCAGCAGCTCCCCGAGAGGGGTTCAAGAGACCCAGTACTTC. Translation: CASSSPRGVQETQYF.

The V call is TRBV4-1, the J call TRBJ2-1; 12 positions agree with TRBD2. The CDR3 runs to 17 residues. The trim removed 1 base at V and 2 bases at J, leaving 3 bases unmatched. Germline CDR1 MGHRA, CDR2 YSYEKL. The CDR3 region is CASSQGLAGGAYNEQFF. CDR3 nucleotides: TGCGCCAGCAGCCAAGGCCTAGCGGGGGGGGCCTACAATGAGCAGTTCTTC.

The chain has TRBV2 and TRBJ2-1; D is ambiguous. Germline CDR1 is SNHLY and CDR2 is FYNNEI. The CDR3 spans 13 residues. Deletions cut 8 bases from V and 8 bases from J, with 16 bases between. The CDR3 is CASSRASWDEQFF. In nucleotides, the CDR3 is TGTGCCAGCTCCCGGGCCTCTTGGGATGAGCAGTTCTTC.

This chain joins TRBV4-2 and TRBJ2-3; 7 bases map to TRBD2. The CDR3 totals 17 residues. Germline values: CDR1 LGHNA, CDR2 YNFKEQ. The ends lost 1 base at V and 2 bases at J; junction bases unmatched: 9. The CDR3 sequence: CASSQVGGTDITDTQYF. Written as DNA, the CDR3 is TGTGCCAGCAGCCAAGTCGGGGGGACTGACATCACAGATACGCAGTATTTT.

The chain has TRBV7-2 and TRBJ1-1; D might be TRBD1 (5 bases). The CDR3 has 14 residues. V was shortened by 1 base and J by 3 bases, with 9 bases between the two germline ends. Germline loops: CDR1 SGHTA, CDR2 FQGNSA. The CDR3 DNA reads TGTGCCAGCAGCTTAGGAGACAGTTACACTGAAGCTTTCTTT. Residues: CASSLGDSYTEAFF.

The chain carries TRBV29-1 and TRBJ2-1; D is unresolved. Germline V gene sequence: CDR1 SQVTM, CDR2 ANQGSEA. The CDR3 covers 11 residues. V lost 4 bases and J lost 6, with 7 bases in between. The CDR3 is CSVVRVNEQFF. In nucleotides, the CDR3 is TGCAGCGTTGTCCGGGTCAATGAGCAGTTCTTC.

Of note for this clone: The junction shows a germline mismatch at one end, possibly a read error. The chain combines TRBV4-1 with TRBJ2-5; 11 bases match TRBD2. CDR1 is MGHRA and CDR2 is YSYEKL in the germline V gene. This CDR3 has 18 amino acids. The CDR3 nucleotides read TGCGCCAGCAGTCAAGTCATGGTGATACGGACTAGCGGGGAGACCCAGTACTTC. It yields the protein CASSQVMVIRTSGETQYF.

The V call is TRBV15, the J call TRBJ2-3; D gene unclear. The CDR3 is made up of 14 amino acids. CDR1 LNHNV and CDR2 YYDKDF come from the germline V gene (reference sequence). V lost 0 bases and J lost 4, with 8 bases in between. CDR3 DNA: TGTGCCACCAGCAGAGATGTTTCGGCAGATACGCAGTATTTT. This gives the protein CATSRDVSADTQYF.

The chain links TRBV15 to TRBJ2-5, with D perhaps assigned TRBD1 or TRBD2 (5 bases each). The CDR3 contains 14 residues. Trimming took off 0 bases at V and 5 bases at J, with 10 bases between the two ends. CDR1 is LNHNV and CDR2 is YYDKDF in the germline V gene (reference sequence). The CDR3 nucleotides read TGTGCCACCAGCAGAGATTTTTGGGGGGAGACCCAGTACTTC. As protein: CATSRDFWGETQYF.

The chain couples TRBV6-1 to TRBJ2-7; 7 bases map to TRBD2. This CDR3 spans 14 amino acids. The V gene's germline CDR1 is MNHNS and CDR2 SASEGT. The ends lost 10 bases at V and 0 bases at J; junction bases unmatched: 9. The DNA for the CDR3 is TGTGCCACCCTGACTAGCTTCAGCTCCTACGAGCAGTACTTC. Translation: CATLTSFSSYEQYF.

This CDR3 reads CSGLAGPAEQYF. The DNA of the CDR3 is TGCAGCGGCCTAGCGGGACCCGCCGAGCAGTACTTC. The V and J genes are TRBV29-1 and TRBJ2-7; 9 bases are shared with TRBD2. CDR1 is SQVTM and CDR2 is ANQGSEA in the germline V gene. CDR3 size: 12 residues. V lost 7 bases and J lost 6; bases outside the gene matches: 7.

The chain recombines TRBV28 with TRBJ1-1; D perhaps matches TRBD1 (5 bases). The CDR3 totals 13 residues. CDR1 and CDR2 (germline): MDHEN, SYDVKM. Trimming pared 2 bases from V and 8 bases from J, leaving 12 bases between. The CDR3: CASSLRTPGEAFF. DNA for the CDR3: TGTGCCAGCAGTTTAAGGACACCAGGAGAAGCTTTCTTT.

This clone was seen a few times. CDR3 sequence: CASSSSSGTGELFF. The CDR3 DNA sequence: TGTGCCAGCAGCTCATCGTCTGGAACCGGGGAGCTGTTTTTT. The gene calls are TRBV7-9 and TRBJ2-2, with D unclear. This CDR3 is built from 14 residues. CDR1 SEHNR and CDR2 FQNEAQ come from the germline V gene (reference sequence). Trimming took off 4 bases at V and 5 bases at J, with 11 bases between the two ends.

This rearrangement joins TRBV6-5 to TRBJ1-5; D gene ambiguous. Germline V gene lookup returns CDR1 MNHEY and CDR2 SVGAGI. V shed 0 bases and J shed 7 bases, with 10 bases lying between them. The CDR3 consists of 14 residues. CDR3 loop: CASSYSGPKQPQHF. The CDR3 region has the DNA TGTGCCAGCAGTTACTCCGGGCCGAAGCAGCCCCAGCATTTT.

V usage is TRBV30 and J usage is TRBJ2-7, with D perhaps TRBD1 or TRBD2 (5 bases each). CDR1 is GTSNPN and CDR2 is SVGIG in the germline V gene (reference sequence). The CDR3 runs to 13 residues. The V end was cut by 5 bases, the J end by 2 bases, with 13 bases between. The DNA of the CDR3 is TGTGCCTGGTCCCGGGGCTCCCCCTACGAGCAGTACTTC. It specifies CAWSRGSPYEQYF.